The clone carrying this T cell receptor beta chain was found a few times. What it recognizes is unknown. The sample comes from a study of T cell repertoires in cytomegalovirus infection. Study information: Public TCR beta signatures were indicative of both CMV infection and a matching HLA type. Whole-study results and caveats: Identification of carriers of CMV plus the relevant HLA was performed using cumulative public TCR beta family frequency. In two of eight donors, the top clonotype was HLA-C-restricted CMV-specific.

CDR1 is MDHEN, CDR2 SYDVKM, per germline. This CDR3 region has 16 residues. The V and J ends lost 6 bases and 1 base respectively, with 16 bases between them. TCRdb ran MiXCR on the reads and lists one entry per CDR3 protein. In the table there are roughly 600,000 distinct CDR3 sequences, less than 25% of which are singletons. This rearrangement joins TRBV28 to TRBJ2-4, with D perhaps assigned TRBD1 or TRBD2 (6 bases each). This receptor was taken from a human donor in good health (CMV status not recorded). Some clones in this sample may be carry-over from other donors' samples. Source material: CD8+ T cells from PBMCs. The CDR3 loop reads CASRQTGALAKNIQYF. The CDR3 DNA reads TGTGCCAGCAGACAGACGGGGGCTTTGGCCAAAAACATTCAGTACTTC.